Described below is a single T cell receptor (beta chain) sequence and its context. This specimen belongs to a study of T cell changes during pregnancy in multiple sclerosis. Repertoires were generated with immunoSEQ multiplex PCR, while TCRdb's copy carries only in-frame clones and drops some. Of around 52,000 clones in the sample, approximately 90% were seen once. This CDR3 spans 11 amino acids. The V end was cut by 3 bases, the J end by 10 bases, with 7 bases between. Germline CDR1 reads MNHNS; CDR2 reads SASEGT. The sample here was CD4+ T cells from peripheral blood mononuclear cells, taken after pregnancy. The chain employs TRBV6-1 and TRBJ2-1; D ambiguous. The TCR sequence derives from a female donor in good health, enrolled as a control in a pregnancy study. Here the CDR3 DNA reads TGTGCCAGCAGTGAGCGCCCCGAGCAGTTCTTC. This codes for CASSERPEQFF.